Shown below are 8 T cell receptor beta chains from a single sample sequenced in a study of cytomegalovirus exposure and HLA in healthy donors. The PCR was carried out with 60 Vbeta primers and 13 Jbeta primers. Profiled with immunoSEQ multiplex PCR; TCRdb holds only in-frame clones, not every one. The table has 95,000 to 150,000 clones, roughly three quarters seen once. The sample comprised PBMCs. The receptors were sampled from a man aged 30 to 45 in good health and CMV-seropositive.

This clone was seen a few times. The CDR3 coding sequence is TGTGCCAGCCGTTCAGGGGGCGTTTTTGTAGCGCCCCAGCATTTT. Its translation is CASRSGGVFVAPQHF. The chain combines TRBV6-1 with TRBJ1-5; 8 bases map to TRBD1. Germline CDR1 is MNHNS and CDR2 is SASEGT. V gave up 8 bases and J gave up 9 bases; unmatched junction bases: 15. This CDR3 region has 15 residues.

The CDR3 spells CASSKDRNYGYTF. The CDR3 DNA sequence: TGTGCCAGCAGTAAGGACAGAAACTATGGCTACACCTTC. V and J are TRBV6-4 and TRBJ1-2, with D perhaps matching TRBD1 (6 bases). Germline values: CDR1 MRHNA, CDR2 SNTAGT. V lost 5 bases and J lost 2, with 9 bases in between. CDR3 size: 13 residues.

This clone occurred once. The chain joins TRBV19 to TRBJ1-2; weak D call: TRBD1 (5 bases). The CDR3 runs to 13 residues. The V gene lost 6 bases and the J gene lost 2 bases, with 10 bases spanning the gap. The germline V gene encodes CDR1 LNHDA and CDR2 SQIVND (reference sequence). This chain's CDR3 is CASSPHRNYGYTF. The CDR3 coding sequence is TGTGCCAGTAGCCCTCACAGGAACTATGGCTACACCTTC.

This clone was seen only a few times. The V gene is TRBV7-9, the J gene TRBJ2-5, with a possible D match to TRBD2 (6 bases). CDR3 length equals 14 residues. Germline loops: CDR1 SEHNR, CDR2 FQNEAQ (reference sequence). Trimming cost V 6 bases and J 5 bases, with 16 bases left between them. CDR3 amino acids: CASRQGGGEETQYF. DNA of the CDR3: TGTGCCAGCAGACAAGGAGGCGGGGAGGAGACCCAGTACTTC.

The V and J genes are TRBV29-1 and TRBJ2-6, with D unclear. The CDR3 loop spans 12 amino acids. V was trimmed by 6 bases and J by 0 bases, leaving 3 bases between them. Germline V gene data show CDR1 as SQVTM and CDR2 as ANQGSEA. The CDR3 bases are TGCAGCGTCTACTCTGGGGCCAACGTCCTGACTTTC. Residues: CSVYSGANVLTF.

This sequence joins TRBV11-2 and TRBJ1-1; TRBD1 aligns across 7 bases. This CDR3 is 13 amino acids long. V was pared by 5 bases and J by 2 bases, with 2 bases of the junction left unmatched. Germline-derived CDR1 and CDR2 are SGHAT and FQNNGV. CDR3 sequence (DNA): TGTGCCAGCAGCGGACAGGCCAACACTGAAGCTTTCTTT. Translated, it gives CASSGQANTEAFF.

The rearrangement joins TRBV5-1 to TRBJ1-4; 8 positions agree with TRBD1. V shed 4 bases, J shed 1 base, and the junction held 6 bases outside the gene matches. The CDR3 runs 16 residues. Germline CDR1 SGHRS, CDR2 YFSETQ. The CDR3 DNA sequence: TGCGCCAGCAGCCCGGTACAGGGGGAAACTAATGAAAAACTGTTTTTT. Its translation: CASSPVQGETNEKLFF.

CDR3 residues: CASSLTLAGGFTDTQYF. The CDR3 nucleotides are TGTGCCAGCAGCTTAACACTAGCGGGAGGTTTCACAGATACGCAGTATTTT. The rearrangement uses TRBV7-8 and TRBJ2-3; 12 bases are a match to TRBD2. Germline V gene sequence: CDR1 SGHVS, CDR2 FQNEAQ. V was pared by 2 bases and J by 2 bases, with 5 bases of the junction left unmatched. The CDR3 is 17 residues long.